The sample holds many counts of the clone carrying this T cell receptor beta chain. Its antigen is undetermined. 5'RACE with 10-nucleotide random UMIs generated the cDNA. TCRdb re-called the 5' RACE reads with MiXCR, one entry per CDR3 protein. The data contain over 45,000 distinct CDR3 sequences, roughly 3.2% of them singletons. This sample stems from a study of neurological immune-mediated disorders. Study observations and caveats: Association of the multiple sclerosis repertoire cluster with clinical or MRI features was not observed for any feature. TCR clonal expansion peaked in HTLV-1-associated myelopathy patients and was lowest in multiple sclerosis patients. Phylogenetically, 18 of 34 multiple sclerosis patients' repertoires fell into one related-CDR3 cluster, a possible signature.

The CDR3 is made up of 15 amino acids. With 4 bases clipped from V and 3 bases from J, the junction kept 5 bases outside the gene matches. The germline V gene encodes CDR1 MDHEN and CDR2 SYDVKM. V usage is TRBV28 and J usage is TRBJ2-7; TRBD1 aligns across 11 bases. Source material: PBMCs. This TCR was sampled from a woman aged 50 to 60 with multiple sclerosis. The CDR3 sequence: CASSSPGQGGYEQYF. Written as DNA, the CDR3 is TGTGCCAGCAGTTCGCCGGGACAGGGGGGCTACGAGCAGTACTTC.